These T cell receptor beta chains were read from a single sample in a study of molecular identifiers for immune sequencing clone quantification. MiXCR, applied by TCRdb to the PCR reads, yields one record per CDR3 protein. Of under 600,000 distinct CDR3 sequences in the sample, about a quarter were seen once. The source material was naive CD8+ T cells from blood, with Jurkat cell RNA spiked in. The receptors stem from a human donor in good health. Some libraries in this study had Jurkat cell RNA spiked in. Both conserved end residues are trimmed from each CDR3. Clone size, where shown, is once, few, many, or a class for clones that have expanded.

once,16,TRBJ2-7,TRBV12-3/TRBV12-4,ASSLVTEGLTGLGEQY
few,13,TRBJ2-3,TRBV6-6,ASRNSGNSGDTQY
NA,13,TRBJ2-4,TRBV4-1,ASSPGKGGKNIQY
many,12,TRBJ2-1,TRBV20-1,SAEGGTPHNEQF
few,13,TRBJ1-2,TRBV5-5,ASSLGTLGHYGYT
NA,15,TRBJ2-1,TRBV5-6,ASSSARDRGSWDEQF
NA,18,TRBJ2-3,TRBV21-1,ASSKVILTGTSGRTDTQY
few,13,TRBJ2-2,TRBV5-6,ASSLRRGNTGELF
many,12,TRBJ2-5,TRBV29-1,SVRAGRVEETQY
NA,12,TRBJ1-5,TRBV19,ASSIVSDYQPQH
many,9,TRBJ1-2,TRBV29-1,SSTGGNGYT
few,14,TRBJ2-2,TRBV28,ASGSPGHLNTGELF
few,12,TRBJ2-3,TRBV2,ASSPILGTDTQY
NA,11,TRBJ1-6,TRBV10-3,AISEQANSPLH
NA,13,TRBJ2-3,TRBV27,ASSSGMYSTDTQY
many,13,TRBJ1-1,TRBV20-1,SARDWGAGTSEAF
NA,13,TRBJ1-5,TRBV5-6,ASSLLGRGNQPQH
NA,13,TRBJ1-2,TRBV27,ASSPDPAISSGYT
NA,14,TRBJ2-3,TRBV18,ASSPGWDSVTDTQS
many,12,TRBJ2-5,TRBV5-1,ASSSRGRGETQY